What follows are 17 T cell receptor beta chains derived from one specimen sequenced in a study of blood T cell repertoires in COVID-19. Data came from immunoSEQ multiplex PCR; TCRdb stores just in-frame clones and leaves some out. The sample shows around 300,000 clones, 90% of them seen only once. The sequenced sample consisted of PBMCs or T cells enriched from blood (not recorded which). The source of these receptors is a woman between 18 and 30 years old with acute COVID-19.

The rearrangement uses TRBV19 and TRBJ1-5; the match to TRBD1 covers 7 bases. The length of the CDR3 is 16 residues. CDR1 and CDR2 from the germline V gene are LNHDA and SQIVND (reference sequence). V trimming: 5 bases; J trimming: 2 bases; junction bases outside the gene matches: 9. CDR3 bases: TGTGCCAGTAGTTTATTGGGGCAGGGGGGCAATCAGCCCCAGCATTTT. Protein sequence: CASSLLGQGGNQPQHF.

V and J are TRBV18 and TRBJ1-3, with D perhaps TRBD1 (6 bases). CDR3 length equals 15 residues. Germline values: CDR1 KGHSH, CDR2 LQKENI. V shed 1 base and J shed 4 bases, with 11 bases lying between them. The CDR3 spells CASSPLGQQGNTIYF. The CDR3 DNA reads as TGTGCCAGCTCACCACTCGGACAGCAAGGAAACACCATATATTTT.

The chain combines TRBV9 with TRBJ2-2; D ambiguous. V was cut by 0 bases and J by 2 bases, with 14 bases left in between. CDR3 length: 17 amino acids. The germline CDR1 and CDR2 sequences are SGDLS and YYNGEE. Here the CDR3 DNA reads TGTGCCAGCAGCGTAGGTTTGGCAGGCCATAACACCGGGGAGCTGTTTTTT. Amino acids: CASSVGLAGHNTGELFF.

This chain joins TRBV11-1 and TRBJ2-7, with a possible D match to TRBD2 (5 bases). V was shortened by 2 bases and J by 2 bases, with 13 bases between the two germline ends. Germline V gene lookup returns CDR1 SGHAT and CDR2 FQDESV (reference sequence). The CDR3 consists of 15 residues. In DNA form, the CDR3 reads TGTGCCAGCAGCTTAATCACAGCGGTTGCCTACGAGCAGTACTTC. Its protein is CASSLITAVAYEQYF.

The CDR3 reads CASSVGQGLRSNQPQHF. CDR3 bases: TGTGCCAGTAGTGTCGGACAGGGTCTTCGGAGCAATCAGCCCCAGCATTTT. The V and J genes are TRBV19 and TRBJ1-5, with TRBD1 matching 8 bases. Looked up from germline, CDR1 is LNHDA and CDR2 is SQIVND (reference sequence). J gave up 1 base and V 5 bases, and 10 bases lay outside the gene matches. The CDR3 is 17 residues long.

Only a few counts were recorded for this clone. V gene TRBV5-6 combines with J gene TRBJ2-5; D not resolved. V shed 4 bases and J shed 2 bases, with 24 bases lying between them. Germline CDR1 is SGHDT and CDR2 is YYEEEE. This CDR3 is built from 18 residues. The CDR3, as DNA: TGTGCCAGCAGCCCGATTATTGTCCCCCCTGGAGATCAAGAGACCCAGTACTTC. It is translated as CASSPIIVPPGDQETQYF.

The V and J genes are TRBV6-2 or TRBV6-3 and TRBJ2-2; D gene uncertain. CDR3 size: 15 residues. The V end lost 2 bases, the J end lost 7 bases, and 14 bases lay between the germline ends. CDR1 is MNHEY and CDR2 is SVGEGT in the germline V gene. The CDR3 DNA sequence: TGTGCCAGCAGTTACGGCGCGACGACTGGCGGGGAGCTGTTTTTT. This encodes CASSYGATTGGELFF.

This clone was recorded only once. The chain combines TRBV7-2 with TRBJ2-3, with 11 bases lining up with TRBD2. Germline-derived CDR1 and CDR2 are SGHTA and FQGNSA. The CDR3 sequence is 17 residues long. V shed 4 bases and J 5 bases; nucleotides not matched to a gene: 11. CDR3 amino acids: CASSSGRLGTSGDTQYF. CDR3 nucleotide sequence: TGTGCCAGCAGCTCAGGACGTCTGGGGACTAGCGGAGATACGCAGTATTTT.

The V and J genes are TRBV28 and TRBJ1-2; 12 nucleotides line up with TRBD1. CDR1 is MDHEN, CDR2 SYDVKM, per germline. CDR3 size: 15 residues. The V segment lost 1 base and the J segment 7 bases; nucleotides outside the gene matches: 4. CDR3: CASSLLSGQGAGYTF. The CDR3 bases are TGTGCCAGCAGTTTATTGTCGGGACAGGGGGCTGGCTACACCTTC.

The J gene is TRBJ1-5, the V gene TRBV2; D possibly corresponds to TRBD1 (5 bases). Trimming pared 8 bases from V and 5 bases from J, leaving 13 bases between. CDR1 and CDR2 from the germline V gene are SNHLY and FYNNEI. This CDR3 spans 13 amino acids. The CDR3 loop is CASAREGDQPQHF. The CDR3 coding sequence is TGTGCCAGCGCCAGGGAGGGCGATCAGCCCCAGCATTTT.

Only one count was recorded for this clone. The gene calls are TRBV5-1 and TRBJ1-4; D might be TRBD1 (6 bases). V was clipped by 0 bases and J by 8 bases, with 11 bases between them. CDR1 and CDR2 from the germline V gene are SGHRS and YFSETQ. The CDR3 runs to 14 residues. As DNA, the CDR3 is TGCGCCAGCAGCTTGGGTGGGGGCGAGGAAAAACTGTTTTTT. It codes for CASSLGGGEEKLFF.

Only one count was recorded for this clone. The rearrangement joins TRBV28 to TRBJ2-7; TRBD2 is a possible D gene (6 bases). Germline V lookup: CDR1 MDHEN, CDR2 SYDVKM. Trimming removed 9 bases at V and 7 bases at J, with 19 bases between. The CDR3 has 13 residues. This CDR3 reads CASTPHGSVEQYF. The CDR3 nucleotides read TGTGCCAGTACCCCCCACGGGAGCGTTGAGCAGTACTTC.

J is TRBJ2-1 and V is TRBV6-1; 12 nucleotides line up with TRBD2. Germline V gene sequence: CDR1 MNHNS, CDR2 SASEGT. The CDR3 has 16 amino acids. With 4 bases clipped from V and 6 bases from J, the junction kept 7 bases outside the gene matches. CDR3 amino acids: CASSAATSGSGNEQFF. The CDR3 DNA reads as TGTGCCAGCAGTGCAGCGACTAGCGGGAGTGGCAATGAGCAGTTCTTC.

The chain has TRBV5-5 and TRBJ1-6; 7 bases are shared with TRBD1. With 4 bases clipped from V and 4 bases from J, the junction kept 2 bases outside the gene matches. The germline CDR1 and CDR2 sequences are SGHKS and YYEKEE (reference sequence). The CDR3 runs 14 residues. The CDR3 nucleotides read TGTGCCAGCAGCCTACAGGGGTATAATTCACCCCTCCACTTT. Its protein is CASSLQGYNSPLHF. The full variable domain, rest sourced from reference TRBV5-5 and TRBJ1-6, is DAGVTQSPTHLIKTRGQQVTLRCSPISGHKSVSWYQQVLGQGPQFIFQYYEKEERGRGNFPDRFSARQFPNYSSELNVNALLLGDSALYLCASSLQGYNSPLHFGNGTRLTVT.

The DNA for the CDR3 is TGTGCCAGCAGTTTTCCGACTAGCGGGTTGAACTCCTACGAGCAGTACTTC. Translation: CASSFPTSGLNSYEQYF. The chain combines TRBV2 with TRBJ2-7, with 10 bases lining up with TRBD2. Trimming cost V 5 bases and J 0 bases; bases outside gene matches: 10. The CDR3 covers 17 residues. CDR1 and CDR2 (germline): SNHLY, FYNNEI.

The rearrangement joins TRBV4-1 to TRBJ1-6; 7 bases are a match to TRBD1. The CDR3 is 14 amino acids. The germline V gene has CDR1 MGHRA and CDR2 YSYEKL. J was trimmed by 5 bases and V by 3 bases; bases with no gene match: 1. The CDR3 DNA reads as TGCGCCAGCAGCCACACAGGGGATAATTCACCCCTCCACTTT. This sequence encodes CASSHTGDNSPLHF.

This clone was counted a few times. The genes are TRBV2 and TRBJ1-1; no definite D call. Germline V gene lookup returns CDR1 SNHLY and CDR2 FYNNEI. The CDR3 spans 13 residues. Trimming took 8 bases from V and 5 from J, leaving 15 bases between them. The CDR3 sequence: CASAEVRETEAFF. The CDR3 DNA is TGTGCCAGCGCGGAGGTTAGAGAGACTGAAGCTTTCTTT.